The sequence of this TCR beta chain was determined in a study of shared clonotypes between healthy human individuals. Profiling relied on immunoSEQ multiplex PCR, and the TCRdb table lists in-frame clones only, not all of them. The sample lists fewer than 850,000 clones; 90% to 97% were seen once. The CDR3 has 13 residues. V was trimmed by 6 bases and J by 3 bases, leaving 11 bases between them. The germline CDR1 and CDR2 sequences are LGHNT and FRNRAP. With respect to this clone: Its antigen is not identified.

General observations from the study: Generally, naive subsets (rather than memory subsets) showed larger estimated richness. What limited the represented genetic and exposure-history diversity was the small number of donors.

Naive CD8 cells comprised CD45RO-negative, CCR7-positively selected cells, excluding terminally differentiated effector memory CD45RA+ cells. This sequence originates from a young man in good health. This chain links TRBV12-5 with TRBJ2-5; D is possibly TRBD2 (6 bases). Sequencing was done on a sample of naive CD8+ T cells sorted from blood. For the CDR3, the DNA is TGTGCTAGTGGCCTGGGACTGAAAGAGACCCAGTACTTC. This sequence encodes CASGLGLKETQYF.